The TCR beta chain described here comes from a study of shared clonotypes between healthy human individuals. Unsorted samples drew genomic DNA from about 100 million PBMCs. As for this clone: Its antigen remains unidentified.

Study-wide findings and caveats: Sharing of clonotypes among donors was expected to vary with sequencing depth.

From germline, CDR1 is MNHNS and CDR2 SASEGT. This CDR3 region has 15 residues. J lost 2 bases, V lost 4 bases, and 4 bases had no gene match. Some clones are missing from TCRdb's copy, which holds only in-frame ones; the method was immunoSEQ multiplex PCR. The sample lists roughly 500,000 clones, approximately 82% occurring once. The chain recombines TRBV6-1 with TRBJ2-3, with TRBD2 matching 9 bases. Sequenced: PBMCs. The source of this sequence is a woman in her 40s in good health. Some clones in this sample may be carry-over from other donors' samples. CDR3: CASSGLAENTDTQYF. Here the CDR3 DNA reads TGTGCCAGCAGTGGACTAGCGGAGAACACAGATACGCAGTATTTT.